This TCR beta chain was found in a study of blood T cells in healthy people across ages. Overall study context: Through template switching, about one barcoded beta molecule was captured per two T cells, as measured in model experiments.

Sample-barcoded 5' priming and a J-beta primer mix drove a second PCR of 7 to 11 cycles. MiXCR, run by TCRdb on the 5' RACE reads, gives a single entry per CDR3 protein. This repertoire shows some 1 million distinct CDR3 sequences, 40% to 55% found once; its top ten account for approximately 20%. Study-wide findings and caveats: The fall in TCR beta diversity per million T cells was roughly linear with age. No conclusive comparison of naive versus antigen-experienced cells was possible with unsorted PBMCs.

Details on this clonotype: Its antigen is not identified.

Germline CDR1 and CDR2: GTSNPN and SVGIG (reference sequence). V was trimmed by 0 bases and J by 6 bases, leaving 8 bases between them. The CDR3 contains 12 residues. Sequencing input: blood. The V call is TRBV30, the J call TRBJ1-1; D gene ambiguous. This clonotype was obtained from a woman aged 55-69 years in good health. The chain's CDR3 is CAWSVERAEAFF. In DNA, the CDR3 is TGTGCCTGGAGTGTAGAAAGGGCTGAAGCTTTCTTT.